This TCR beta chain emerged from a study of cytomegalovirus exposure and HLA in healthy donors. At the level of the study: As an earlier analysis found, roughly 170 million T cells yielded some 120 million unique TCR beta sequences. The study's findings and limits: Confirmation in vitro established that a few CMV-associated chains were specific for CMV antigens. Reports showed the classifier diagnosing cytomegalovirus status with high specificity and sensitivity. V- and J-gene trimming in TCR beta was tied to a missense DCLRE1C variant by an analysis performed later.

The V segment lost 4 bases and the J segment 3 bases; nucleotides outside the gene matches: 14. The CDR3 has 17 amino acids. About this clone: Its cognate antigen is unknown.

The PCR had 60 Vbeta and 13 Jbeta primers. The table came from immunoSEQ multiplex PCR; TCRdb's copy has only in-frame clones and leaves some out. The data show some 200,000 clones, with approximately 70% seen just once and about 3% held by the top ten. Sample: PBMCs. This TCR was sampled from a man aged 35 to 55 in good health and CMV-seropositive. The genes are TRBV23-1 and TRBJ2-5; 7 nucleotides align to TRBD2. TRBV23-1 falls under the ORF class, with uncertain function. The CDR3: CASSPPGRAEQEETQYF. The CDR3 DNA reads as TGCGCCAGCAGTCCCCCAGGGAGGGCGGAACAAGAAGAGACCCAGTACTTC.